The clone carrying this T cell receptor (beta chain) came up many times. The data stem from a study of regulatory T cells in long-lasting Graves disease. In germline, CDR1 is KGHSH, CDR2 LQKENI. This CDR3 has 15 residues. With 2 bases clipped from V and 5 bases from J, the junction kept 1 base outside the gene matches. Time point indicated: newly diagnosed GD, antithyroid drugs for less than 3 months. Scientists built the TCR library using RNA that was extracted from PBMCs. Sequencing libraries for TCR beta were prepared with iRepertoire HTBI primers and Arm-PCR of CDR3 regions. TCRdb re-derived calls from the multiplex PCR reads in MiXCR, one entry per CDR3 protein. The repertoire has over 200,000 distinct CDR3 sequences, about 18% of them found once; the top ten carry 14%. A further study also used this sample, focusing on T cells in Graves' hyperthyroidism and ophthalmopathy. That paper adds: The study based diagnoses on clinical symptoms, serum thyroxine and TRAb, thyroid ultrasound and orbital computed tomography. In the first-round RT-PCR of the TCR CDR3, the HTBI primer set was used.

The starting material was peripheral blood mononuclear cells (PBMCs), obtained at new diagnosis, from a patient treated with antithyroid drugs. The chain has TRBV18 and TRBJ2-1; 12 bases are a match to TRBD2. The source of this sequence is a woman aged 25 to 45 with Graves disease. The CDR3 loop is CASSPGLAGNNEQFF. In DNA form, the CDR3 reads TGTGCCAGCTCACCAGGACTAGCGGGGAACAATGAGCAGTTCTTC.